This T cell receptor beta chain was recovered during a study of blood T cell repertoires in COVID-19. Looking at the study overall: Sites in the United States, Italy and Spain provided acute and convalescent COVID-19 samples. T cells, B-cell-depleted T cells, or PBMCs supplied cDNA or gDNA.

Germline V gene data show CDR1 as LGHDT and CDR2 as YNNKEL (reference sequence). Trimming took 4 bases from V and 4 from J; bases not matched to a gene: 9. The CDR3 consists of 15 residues. As originally analysed: From reference gene primer amplification, estimates of nucleated cell counts were derived. Produced via immunoSEQ multiplex PCR; TCRdb's table is partial and in-frame only. Clonal size and the V and J genes are those of that table, whereas D and trimming came from the DNA. The data contain 210,000 or so clones, approximately 91% of them singletons. The chain is built from TRBV3-1 (or the pseudogene TRBV3-2) and TRBJ1-2; 7 bases match TRBD1. The receptor comes from a woman aged 40 to 55 with acute or convalescent COVID-19. Material for sequencing was peripheral blood. The CDR3 DNA follows: TGTGCCAGCAGCCTCACAGGGGCCAGCTCCTATGGCTACACCTTC. Translation gives CASSLTGASSYGYTF.